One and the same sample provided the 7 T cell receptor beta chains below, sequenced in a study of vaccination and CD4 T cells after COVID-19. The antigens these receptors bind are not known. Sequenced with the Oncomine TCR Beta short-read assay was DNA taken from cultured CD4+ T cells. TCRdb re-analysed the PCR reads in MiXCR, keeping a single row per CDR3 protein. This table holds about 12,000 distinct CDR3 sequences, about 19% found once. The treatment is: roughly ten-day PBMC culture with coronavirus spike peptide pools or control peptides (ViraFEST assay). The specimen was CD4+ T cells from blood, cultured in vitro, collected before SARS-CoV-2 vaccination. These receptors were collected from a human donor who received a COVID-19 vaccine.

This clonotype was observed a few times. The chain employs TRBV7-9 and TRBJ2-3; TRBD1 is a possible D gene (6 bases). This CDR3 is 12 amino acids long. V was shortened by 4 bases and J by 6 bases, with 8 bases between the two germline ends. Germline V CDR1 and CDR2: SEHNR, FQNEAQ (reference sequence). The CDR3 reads CASSYRGDTQYF. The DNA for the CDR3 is TGTGCCAGCAGCTATAGGGGGGATACGCAGTATTTT. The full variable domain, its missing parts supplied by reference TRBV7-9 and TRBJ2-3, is DTGVSQNPRHKITKRGQNVTFRCDPISEHNRLYWYRQTLGQGPEFLTYFQNEAQLEKSRLLSDRFSAERPKGSFSTLEIQRTEQGDSAMYLCASSYRGDTQYFGPGTRLTVL.

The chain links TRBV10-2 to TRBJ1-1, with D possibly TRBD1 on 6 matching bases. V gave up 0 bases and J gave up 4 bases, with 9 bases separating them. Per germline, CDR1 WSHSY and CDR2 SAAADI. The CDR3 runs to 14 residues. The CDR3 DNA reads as TGCGCCAGCAGTGAGTCAGGGGGGGCCACTGAAGCTTTCTTT. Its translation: CASSESGGATEAFF.

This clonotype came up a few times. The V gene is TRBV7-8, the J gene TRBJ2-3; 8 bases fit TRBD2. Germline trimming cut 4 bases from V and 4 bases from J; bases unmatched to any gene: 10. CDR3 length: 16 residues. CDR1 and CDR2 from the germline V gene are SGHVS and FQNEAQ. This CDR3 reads CASSSRGGRGADTQYF. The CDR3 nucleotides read TGTGCCAGCAGCTCACGGGGGGGCAGGGGCGCAGATACGCAGTATTTT.

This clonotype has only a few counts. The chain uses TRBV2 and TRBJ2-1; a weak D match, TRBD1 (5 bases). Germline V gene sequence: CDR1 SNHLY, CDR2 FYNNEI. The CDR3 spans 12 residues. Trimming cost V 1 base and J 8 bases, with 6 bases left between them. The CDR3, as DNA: TGTGCCAGCAGTGAAGGGGGCCATGAGCAGTTCTTC. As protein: CASSEGGHEQFF.

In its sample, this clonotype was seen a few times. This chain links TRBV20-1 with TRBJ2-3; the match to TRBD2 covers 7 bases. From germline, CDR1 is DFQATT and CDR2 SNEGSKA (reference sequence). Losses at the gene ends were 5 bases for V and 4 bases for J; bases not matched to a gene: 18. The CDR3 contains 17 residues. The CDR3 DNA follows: TGCAGTGCTGCCCTAGGTGGAGCGGGGAGCGATCCAGATACGCAGTATTTT. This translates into CSAALGGAGSDPDTQYF.

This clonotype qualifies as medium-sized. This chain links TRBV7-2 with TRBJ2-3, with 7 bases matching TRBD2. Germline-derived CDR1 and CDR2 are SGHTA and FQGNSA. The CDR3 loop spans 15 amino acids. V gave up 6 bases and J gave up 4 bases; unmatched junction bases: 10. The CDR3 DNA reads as TGTGCCAGCAGATCAACTGCCGGACTAGCAGATACGCAGTATTTT. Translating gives CASRSTAGLADTQYF.

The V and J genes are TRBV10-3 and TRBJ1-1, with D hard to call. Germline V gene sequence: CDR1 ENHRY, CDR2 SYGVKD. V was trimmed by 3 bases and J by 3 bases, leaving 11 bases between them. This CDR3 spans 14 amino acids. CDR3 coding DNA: TGTGCCATCAGTGAAAGTCTCTGGGACACTGAAGCTTTCTTT. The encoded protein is CAISESLWDTEAFF.